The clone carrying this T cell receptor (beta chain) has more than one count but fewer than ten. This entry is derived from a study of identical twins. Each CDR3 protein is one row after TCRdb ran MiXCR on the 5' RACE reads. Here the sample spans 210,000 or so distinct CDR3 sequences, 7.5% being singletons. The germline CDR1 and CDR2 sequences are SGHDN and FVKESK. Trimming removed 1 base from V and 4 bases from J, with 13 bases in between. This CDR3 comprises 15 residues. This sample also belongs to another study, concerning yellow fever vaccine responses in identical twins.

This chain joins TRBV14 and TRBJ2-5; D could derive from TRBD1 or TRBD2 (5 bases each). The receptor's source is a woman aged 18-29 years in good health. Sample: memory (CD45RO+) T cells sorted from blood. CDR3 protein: CASSQVSGRGETQYF. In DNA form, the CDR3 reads TGTGCCAGCAGCCAAGTCAGCGGAAGGGGAGAGACCCAGTACTTC.